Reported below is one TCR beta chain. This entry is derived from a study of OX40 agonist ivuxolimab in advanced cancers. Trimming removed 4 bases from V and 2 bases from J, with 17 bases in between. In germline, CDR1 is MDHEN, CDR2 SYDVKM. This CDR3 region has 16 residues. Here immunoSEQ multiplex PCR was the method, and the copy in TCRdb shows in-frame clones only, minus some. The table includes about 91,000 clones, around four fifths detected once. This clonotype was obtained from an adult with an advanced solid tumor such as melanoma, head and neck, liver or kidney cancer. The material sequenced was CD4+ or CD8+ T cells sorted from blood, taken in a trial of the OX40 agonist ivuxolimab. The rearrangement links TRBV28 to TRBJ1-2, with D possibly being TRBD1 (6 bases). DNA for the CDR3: TGTGCCAGCAGTTACCCCCGACAGGCCCTCAACTATGGCTACACCTTC. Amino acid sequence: CASSYPRQALNYGYTF.